This entry is about one TCR beta chain. Its antigen is still unknown. The sample holds no much larger clone one base away, and base qualities are not on file. Patients with autoimmune disease history or receiving systemic immunosuppression were excluded from the trial. In every dose cohort, peripheral blood was drawn for TCR sequencing at baseline, cycle 4 day 1, and cycle 7 day 1. Samples were obtained from an open-label, multicenter, first-in-human phase I dose-escalation trial of ivuxolimab. Adults with locally advanced or metastatic melanoma, renal cell carcinoma, hepatocellular carcinoma or head and neck squamous cell carcinoma were enrolled in the trial. Before TCR sequencing, CD4+ T cells and CD8+ T cells were sorted from peripheral blood as separate populations. The germline V gene provides CDR1 KGHSH and CDR2 LQKENI. Trimming at the junction amounts to 1 base on V and 0 bases on J, and the germline ends lie 10 bases apart. The CDR3 starts with the cysteine, ends with the phenylalanine, and has 16 residues. The CDR3 DNA has 48 bases and is translated from base 1.

The sample belongs to a study of OX40 agonist ivuxolimab in advanced cancers. About the study as a whole: Ivuxolimab, which targeted the costimulatory receptor OX40 (CD134), was an agonistic, fully human IgG2 monoclonal antibody. Partial responses were achieved by three dose-escalation patients, of whom one had hepatocellular carcinoma and two had cutaneous melanoma. The monotherapy dose-escalation portion (N of about 50 patients) of the phase I ivuxolimab trial is reported in the paper. In the dose-escalation cohort, roughly 82% of patients were male, and the mean age was around 65 years with a range of roughly 23 to 79. Intravenous ivuxolimab was administered to patients every 2 weeks at six dose levels: 0.01, 0.1, 0.3, 1.5, 3 and 10 mg/kg. Among the roughly 50 dose-escalation patients, some 19 had hepatocellular carcinoma, roughly 15 melanoma, 9 renal cell carcinoma and 9 head and neck cancer. Patients were allowed to have had prior anti-PD-1, anti-PD-L1 or anti-CTLA-4 therapy, and approximately 37% of the dose-escalation patients had been treated with checkpoint inhibitors. Peripheral TCRbeta sequencing was intended to test whether TCR sequence diversity was altered and clonal T-cell expansion was caused by ivuxolimab.

Beyond this particular receptor, the publication reports: Which antigens the clonally expanded peripheral T cells were specific for was not determined. Low levels of normalized T-cell clonal expansion were also seen in some patients who did not respond. Clonal expansion of both CD4+ and CD8+ blood T cells was observed from baseline to week 6 at doses 0.1 to 3.0 mg/kg. After ivuxolimab, CD8+ T cells had more expanded clones than CD4+ T cells on average. In the 0.1-3.0 mg/kg groups, partial responders had among the lowest normalized peripheral clonal expansion, particularly in CD8+ T cells.

For sequencing of the TCRbeta CDR3 region, genomic DNA was extracted from the sorted cells. The immunoSEQ Assay was used for sequencing of TCRbeta CDR3 regions. As stored in TCRdb, this immuneACCESS dataset retains in-frame rearrangements with V and J assigned. A fraction of the clones does not appear; measured against another copy, unresolved V genes explain less than half of the discrepancy, and the remainder lacks a known reason. The sample table contains roughly 46,000 clones; only one count was recorded for about nine tenths of them. 55% to 60% of the sample lies in the top ten. The TCR comes from an adult with an advanced solid tumor such as melanoma, head and neck, liver or kidney cancer. Sequencing used CD4+ or CD8+ T cells sorted from blood, obtained in a trial of the OX40 agonist ivuxolimab. The chain was built from TRBV18 and TRBJ2-1; 6 matching bases give a weak D call of TRBD2. In nucleotides, the sequence is TGTGCCAGCTCACCACAGGCGGGGAGCTCCTACAATGAGCAGTTCTTC. Its protein product is CASSPQAGSSYNEQFF.